Each of the 8 T cell receptor beta chains below was sequenced from the same sample in a study of cytotoxic CD8 clonotypes in ibrutinib-treated CLL. The table came from immunoSEQ multiplex PCR; TCRdb's copy has only in-frame clones and leaves some out. The profile shows about 160,000 clones, about 80% of them singletons. The sample here was PBMCs, taken after 12 months of ibrutinib treatment. The receptor source for this set is a human donor with chronic lymphocytic leukemia.

V and J are TRBV29-1 and TRBJ2-3; 13 nucleotides line up with TRBD2. Unmatched junction bases numbered 18, after V lost 5 bases and J lost 4 bases. The germline V gene has CDR1 SQVTM and CDR2 ANQGSEA. The CDR3 covers 19 residues. The CDR3 nucleotides are TGCAGCGTTACCGGACTAGCGGGAGACGCGGTCCTTCGGGCAGATACGCAGTATTTT. Its translation is CSVTGLAGDAVLRADTQYF.

This chain uses TRBV18 with TRBJ2-5; D not certain. CDR3 length equals 12 residues. The germline V gene encodes CDR1 KGHSH and CDR2 LQKENI. With 1 base removed from V and 5 bases from J, the gap between germline ends came to 5 bases. Here the CDR3 reads CASSPRRETQYF. Written as DNA, the CDR3 is TGTGCCAGCTCACCACGCAGGGAGACCCAGTACTTC.

The chain uses TRBV6-1 and TRBJ2-3; 9 bases line up with TRBD1. The CDR3 is 15 residues long. In germline, CDR1 is MNHNS, CDR2 SASEGT. Trimming took 6 bases from V and 11 from J; bases not matched to a gene: 15. Here the CDR3 reads CASSAGTGKGIGQYF. In DNA, the CDR3 is TGTGCCAGCAGCGCCGGGACAGGGAAGGGGATCGGGCAGTATTTT.

The J gene is TRBJ2-1, the V gene TRBV28; 9 bases are shared with TRBD2. Trimming took 6 bases from V and 10 from J; bases not matched to a gene: 13. The CDR3 extends over 15 amino acids. The germline CDR1 and CDR2 sequences are MDHEN and SYDVKM. This chain's CDR3 is CASSNSGSRGWEQFF. In DNA form, the CDR3 reads TGTGCCAGCAGCAATAGCGGGAGCCGAGGGTGGGAGCAGTTCTTC.

DNA of the CDR3: TGTGCCTGGAACCGGGGTGGCCCTGGAAACACCATATATTTT. Its protein product is CAWNRGGPGNTIYF. The rearrangement links TRBV30 to TRBJ1-3, with D unclear. Between the trimmed V and J ends, which lost 4 bases and 2 bases, there was a span of 12 bases. Germline CDR1 GTSNPN, CDR2 SVGIG (reference sequence). CDR3 length: 14 amino acids. The whole variable domain, remainder taken from reference TRBV30 and TRBJ1-3, is SQTIHQWPATLVQPVGSPLSLECTVEGTSNPNLYWYRQAAGRGLQLLFYSVGIGQISSEVPQNLSASRPQDRQFILSSKKLLLSDSGFYLCAWNRGGPGNTIYFGEGSWLTVV.

This chain joins TRBV18 and TRBJ1-2; D is perhaps TRBD1 (5 bases). Deletions cut 6 bases from V and 4 bases from J, with 9 bases between. Germline V gives CDR1 KGHSH, CDR2 LQKENI. This CDR3 is built from 12 residues. CDR3 bases: TGTGCCAGCTCCCGGGACCTCTATGGCTACACCTTC. It translates to CASSRDLYGYTF. Variable domain in full (rest from reference TRBV18 and TRBJ1-2): NAGVMQNPRHLVRRRGQEARLRCSPMKGHSHVYWYRQLPEEGLKFMVYLQKENIIDESGMPKERFSAEFPKEGPSILRIQQVVRGDSAAYFCASSRDLYGYTFGSGTRLTVV.

This sequence joins TRBV5-6 and TRBJ1-2; D is unclear. The CDR3 length is 14 residues. The ends were cut back, 0 bases at V and 5 bases at J, with 11 bases in the middle. CDR1 and CDR2 from the germline V gene are SGHDT and YYEEEE. The CDR3 region is CASSLEEEEYGYTF. DNA for the CDR3: TGTGCCAGCAGCTTGGAAGAGGAAGAGTATGGCTACACCTTC.

The V and J genes are TRBV4-2 and TRBJ2-4; no firm D call. This CDR3 is 14 amino acids long. Germline loops: CDR1 LGHNA, CDR2 YNFKEQ. V shed 0 bases and J shed 5 bases, with 8 bases lying between them. The CDR3 bases are TGTGCCAGCAGCCAAGATCTTCAGGAAAACATTCAGTACTTC. Its protein product is CASSQDLQENIQYF.